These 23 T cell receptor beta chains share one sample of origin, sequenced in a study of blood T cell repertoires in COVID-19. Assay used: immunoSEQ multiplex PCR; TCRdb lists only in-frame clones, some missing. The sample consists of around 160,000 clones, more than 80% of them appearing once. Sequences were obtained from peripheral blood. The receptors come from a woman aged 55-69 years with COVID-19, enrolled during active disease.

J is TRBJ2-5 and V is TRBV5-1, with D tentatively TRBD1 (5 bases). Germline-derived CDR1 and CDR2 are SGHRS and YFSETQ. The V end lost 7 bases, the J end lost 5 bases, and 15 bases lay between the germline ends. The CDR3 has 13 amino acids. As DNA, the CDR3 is TGCGCCAGCGAGAAGGGGAATGGGGAGACCCAGTACTTC. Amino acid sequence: CASEKGNGETQYF.

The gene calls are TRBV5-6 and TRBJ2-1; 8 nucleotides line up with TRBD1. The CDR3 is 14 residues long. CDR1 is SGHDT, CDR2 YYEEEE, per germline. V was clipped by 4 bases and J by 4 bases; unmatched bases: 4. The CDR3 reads CASSPGTGYNEQFF. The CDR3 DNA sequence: TGTGCCAGCAGCCCAGGGACAGGTTACAATGAGCAGTTCTTC.

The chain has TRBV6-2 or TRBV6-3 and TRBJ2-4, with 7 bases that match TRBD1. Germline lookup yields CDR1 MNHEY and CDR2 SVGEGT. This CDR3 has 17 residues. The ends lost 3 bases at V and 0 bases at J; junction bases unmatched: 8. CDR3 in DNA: TGTGCCAGCAGTTATGTCGAGGGGGCGTTAGCCAAAAACATTCAGTACTTC. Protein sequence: CASSYVEGALAKNIQYF.

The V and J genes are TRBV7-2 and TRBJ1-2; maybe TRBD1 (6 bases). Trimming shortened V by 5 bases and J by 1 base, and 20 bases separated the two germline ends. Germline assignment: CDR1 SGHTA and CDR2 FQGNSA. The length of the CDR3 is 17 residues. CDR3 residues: CASSTRRGLDFNYGYTF. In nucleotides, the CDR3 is TGTGCCAGCAGCACCCGCAGGGGTCTGGACTTTAACTATGGCTACACCTTC.

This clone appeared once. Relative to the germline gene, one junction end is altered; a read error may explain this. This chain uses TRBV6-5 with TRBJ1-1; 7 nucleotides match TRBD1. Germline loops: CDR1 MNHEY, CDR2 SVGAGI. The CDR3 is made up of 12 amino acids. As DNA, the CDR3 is TGTGCCAGCAGTTCCGGGGACAGCTCCGTGGCCTTT. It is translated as CASSSGDSSVAF.

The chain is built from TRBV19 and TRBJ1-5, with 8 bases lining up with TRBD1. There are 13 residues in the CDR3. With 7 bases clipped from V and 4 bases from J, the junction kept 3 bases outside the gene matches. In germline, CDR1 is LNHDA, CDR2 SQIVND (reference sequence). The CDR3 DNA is TGTGCCAGTACCGGGACAGGTAATCAGCCCCAGCATTTT. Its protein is CASTGTGNQPQHF.

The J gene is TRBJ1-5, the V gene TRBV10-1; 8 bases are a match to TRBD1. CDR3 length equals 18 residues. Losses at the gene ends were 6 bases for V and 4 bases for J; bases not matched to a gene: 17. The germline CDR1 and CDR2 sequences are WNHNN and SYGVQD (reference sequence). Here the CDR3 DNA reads TGCGCCAGCAGCAAGTCTGGAACAGGGGGTCTCGTTAATCAGCCCCAGCATTTT. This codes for CASSKSGTGGLVNQPQHF.

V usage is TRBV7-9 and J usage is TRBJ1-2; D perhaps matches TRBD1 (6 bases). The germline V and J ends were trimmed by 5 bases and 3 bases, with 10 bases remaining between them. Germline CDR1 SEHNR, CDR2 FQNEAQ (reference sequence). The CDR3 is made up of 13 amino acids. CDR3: CASSGTGYYGYTF. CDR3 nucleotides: TGTGCCAGCAGCGGTACAGGGTACTATGGCTACACCTTC.

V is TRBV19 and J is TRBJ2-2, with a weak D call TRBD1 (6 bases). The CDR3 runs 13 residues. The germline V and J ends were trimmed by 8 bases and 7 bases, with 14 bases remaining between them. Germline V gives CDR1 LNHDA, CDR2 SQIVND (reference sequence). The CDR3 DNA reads TGTGCCAGTGGCCAGGACAGCATCGGGGAGCTGTTTTTT. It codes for CASGQDSIGELFF.

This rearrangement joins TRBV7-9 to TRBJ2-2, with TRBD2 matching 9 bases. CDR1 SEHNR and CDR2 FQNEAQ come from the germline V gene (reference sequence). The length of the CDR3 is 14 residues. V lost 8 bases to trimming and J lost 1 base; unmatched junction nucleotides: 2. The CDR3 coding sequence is TGTGCCAGCCGCGGGGGGGAGAACACCGGGGAGCTGTTTTTT. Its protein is CASRGGENTGELFF.

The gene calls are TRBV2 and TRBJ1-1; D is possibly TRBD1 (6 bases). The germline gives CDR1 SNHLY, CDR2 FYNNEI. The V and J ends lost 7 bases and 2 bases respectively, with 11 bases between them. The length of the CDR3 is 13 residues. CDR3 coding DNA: TGTGCCAGCAAGGGGACACTCAACACTGAAGCTTTCTTT. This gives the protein CASKGTLNTEAFF.

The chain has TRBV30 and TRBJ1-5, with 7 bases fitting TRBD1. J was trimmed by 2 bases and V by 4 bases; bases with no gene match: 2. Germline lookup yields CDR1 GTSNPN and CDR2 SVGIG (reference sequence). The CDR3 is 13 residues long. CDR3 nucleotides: TGTGCCTGGAAAACAGGGGGCAATCAGCCCCAGCATTTT. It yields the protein CAWKTGGNQPQHF.

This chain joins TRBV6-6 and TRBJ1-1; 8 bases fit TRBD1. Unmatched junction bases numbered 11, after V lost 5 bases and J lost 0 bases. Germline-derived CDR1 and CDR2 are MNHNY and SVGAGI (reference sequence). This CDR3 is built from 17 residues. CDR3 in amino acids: CASSRGQGLYLNTEAFF. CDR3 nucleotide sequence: TGTGCCAGCAGTCGCGGACAGGGCCTCTATCTGAACACTGAAGCTTTCTTT.

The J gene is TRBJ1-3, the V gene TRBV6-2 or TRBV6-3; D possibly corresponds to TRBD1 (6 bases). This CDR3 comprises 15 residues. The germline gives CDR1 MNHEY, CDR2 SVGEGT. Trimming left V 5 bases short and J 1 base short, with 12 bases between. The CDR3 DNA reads TGTGCCAGCAGTCGGGGGGCTTTTTCTGGAAACACCATATATTTT. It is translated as CASSRGAFSGNTIYF.

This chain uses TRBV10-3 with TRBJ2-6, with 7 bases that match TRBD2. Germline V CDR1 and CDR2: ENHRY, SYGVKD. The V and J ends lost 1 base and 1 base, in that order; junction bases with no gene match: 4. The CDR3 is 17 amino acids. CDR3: CAISEWGGVSGANVLTF. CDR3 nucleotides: TGTGCCATCAGTGAGTGGGGGGGAGTATCTGGGGCCAACGTCCTGACTTTC.

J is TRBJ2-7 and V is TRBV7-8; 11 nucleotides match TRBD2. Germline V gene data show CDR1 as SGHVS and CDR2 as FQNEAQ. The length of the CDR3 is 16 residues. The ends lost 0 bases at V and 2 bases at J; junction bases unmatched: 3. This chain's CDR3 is CASSLASSGGTYEQYF. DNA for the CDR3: TGTGCCAGCAGCTTAGCGTCTAGCGGGGGGACCTACGAGCAGTACTTC.

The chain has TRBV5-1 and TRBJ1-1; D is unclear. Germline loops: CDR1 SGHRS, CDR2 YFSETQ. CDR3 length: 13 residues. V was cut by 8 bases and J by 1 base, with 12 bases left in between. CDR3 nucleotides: TGCGCCAGTAAGCAGGACTCGAACACTGAAGCTTTCTTT. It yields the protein CASKQDSNTEAFF.

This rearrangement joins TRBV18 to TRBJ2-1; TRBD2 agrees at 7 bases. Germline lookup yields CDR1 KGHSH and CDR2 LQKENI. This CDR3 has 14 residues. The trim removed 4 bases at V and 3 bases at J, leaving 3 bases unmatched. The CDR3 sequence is CASSRSGVYNEQFF. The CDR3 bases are TGTGCCAGCTCACGGAGCGGGGTCTACAATGAGCAGTTCTTC.

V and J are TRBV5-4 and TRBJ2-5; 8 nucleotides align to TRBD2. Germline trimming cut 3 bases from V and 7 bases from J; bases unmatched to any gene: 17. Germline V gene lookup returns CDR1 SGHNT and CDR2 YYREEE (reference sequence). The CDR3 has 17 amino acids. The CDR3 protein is CASSSAVSGGGWGTQYF. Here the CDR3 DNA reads TGTGCCAGCAGCTCCGCCGTGAGCGGGGGAGGCTGGGGGACCCAGTACTTC.

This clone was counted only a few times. In DNA form, the CDR3 reads TGTGCCAGCAGTAGGGACAAGAACACTGAAGCTTTCTTT. Translation: CASSRDKNTEAFF. This chain uses TRBV2 with TRBJ1-1; a possible D gene is TRBD1 (6 bases). CDR1 is SNHLY and CDR2 is FYNNEI in the germline V gene. V was trimmed by 5 bases and J by 1 base, leaving 8 bases between them. CDR3 length: 13 amino acids.

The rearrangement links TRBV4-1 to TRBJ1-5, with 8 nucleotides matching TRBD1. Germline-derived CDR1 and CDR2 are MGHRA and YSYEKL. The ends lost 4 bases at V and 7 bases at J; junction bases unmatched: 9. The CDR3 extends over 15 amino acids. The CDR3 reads CASSPRGLADQPQHF. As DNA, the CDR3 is TGCGCCAGCAGCCCCAGGGGGCTGGCGGACCAGCCCCAGCATTTT.

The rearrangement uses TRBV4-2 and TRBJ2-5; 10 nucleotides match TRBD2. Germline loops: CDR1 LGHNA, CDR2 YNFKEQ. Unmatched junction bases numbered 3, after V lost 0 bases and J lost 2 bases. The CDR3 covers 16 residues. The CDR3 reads CASSQDQAGGQETQYF. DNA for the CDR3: TGTGCCAGCAGCCAAGACCAAGCGGGGGGGCAAGAGACCCAGTACTTC.

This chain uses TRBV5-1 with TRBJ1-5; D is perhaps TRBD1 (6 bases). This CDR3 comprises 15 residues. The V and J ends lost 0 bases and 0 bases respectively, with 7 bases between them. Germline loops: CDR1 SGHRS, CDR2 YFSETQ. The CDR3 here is CASSLEGDSNQPQHF. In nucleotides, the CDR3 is TGCGCCAGCAGCTTGGAGGGGGATAGCAATCAGCCCCAGCATTTT.